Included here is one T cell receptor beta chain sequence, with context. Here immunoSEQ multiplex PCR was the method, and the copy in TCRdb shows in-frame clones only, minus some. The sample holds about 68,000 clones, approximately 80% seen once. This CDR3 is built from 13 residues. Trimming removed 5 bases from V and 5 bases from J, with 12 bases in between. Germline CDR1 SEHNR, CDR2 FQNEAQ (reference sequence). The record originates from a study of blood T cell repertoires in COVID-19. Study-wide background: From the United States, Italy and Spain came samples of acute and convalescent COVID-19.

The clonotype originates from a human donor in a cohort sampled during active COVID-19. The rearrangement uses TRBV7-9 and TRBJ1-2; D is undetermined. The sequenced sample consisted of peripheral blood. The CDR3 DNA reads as TGTGCCAGCAGCAAGGACTCATCTTATGGCTACACCTTC. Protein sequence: CASSKDSSYGYTF.